The 15 T cell receptor beta chains given below trace back to one sample, sequenced in a study of T cell repertoires in cytomegalovirus infection. These receptors' antigens are unknown. TCRdb re-called the reads with MiXCR, one entry per CDR3 protein. The table has approximately 310,000 distinct CDR3 sequences, approximately 25% seen once. The input for sequencing was cultured PBMCs, taken from culture after CMV antigen stimulation. These receptors came from a human donor in good health (CMV status not recorded). Some clones in this sample may be carry-over from other donors' samples.

This clonotype appeared many times. The chain has TRBV7-3 and TRBJ2-1; D possibly corresponds to TRBD2 (6 bases). Trimming pared 4 bases from V and 9 bases from J, leaving 16 bases between. The V gene's germline CDR1 is SGHTA and CDR2 FQGTGA. This CDR3 comprises 14 residues. In DNA, the CDR3 is TGTGCCAGCAGCTCAACAGGCGGGGTAGGTGAGCAGTTCTTC. Its protein product is CASSSTGGVGEQFF.

This chain links TRBV19 with TRBJ1-2; 10 bases match TRBD1. This CDR3 has 14 amino acids. The germline CDR1 and CDR2 sequences are LNHDA and SQIVND (reference sequence). V lost 4 bases and J lost 6; bases outside the gene matches: 5. CDR3 nucleotide sequence: TGTGCCAGTAGTAACCCGGGACAGGGGCATGGCTACACCTTC. The encoded protein is CASSNPGQGHGYTF.

V gene TRBV7-9 combines with J gene TRBJ2-3, with unresolved D. The germline V and J ends were trimmed by 4 bases and 5 bases, with 13 bases remaining between them. Germline CDR1 and CDR2: SEHNR and FQNEAQ (reference sequence). This CDR3 is 14 amino acids long. The CDR3 protein is CASSSEGSGDTQYF. DNA for the CDR3: TGTGCCAGCAGCTCCGAAGGCTCAGGAGATACGCAGTATTTT.

This clonotype was counted only a few times. The rearrangement uses TRBV12-3 or TRBV12-4 and TRBJ2-7; D might be TRBD2 (5 bases). The length of the CDR3 is 14 residues. V shed 3 bases and J shed 5 bases, with 14 bases lying between them. The CDR3 sequence is CASSLGSLSHEQYF. CDR3 coding DNA: TGTGCCAGCAGTTTGGGGAGCCTTTCCCACGAGCAGTACTTC.

This chain joins TRBV20-1 and TRBJ2-1; D unresolved. The CDR3 is made up of 11 amino acids. Germline CDR1 reads DFQATT; CDR2 reads SNEGSKA (reference sequence). The CDR3 is CRIGRWDEQFF. The DNA for the CDR3 is TGCAGGATCGGCCGCTGGGATGAGCAGTTCTTC.

J is TRBJ2-3 and V is TRBV11-2; D might be TRBD1 or TRBD2, each matching 5 bases. The CDR3 has 15 amino acids. CDR1 SGHAT and CDR2 FQNNGV come from the germline V gene. Deletions cut 4 bases from V and 0 bases from J, with 11 bases between. The CDR3 region has the DNA TGTGCCAGCAGCTCCCTGGGGGTCAGCACAGATACGCAGTATTTT. This translates into CASSSLGVSTDTQYF.

CDR3 nucleotides: TGCAGTGCTAGAGGGAGCCGGCATGGCTACACCTTC. It is translated as CSARGSRHGYTF. The rearrangement links TRBV20-1 to TRBJ1-2; D unresolved. V was pared by 1 base and J by 6 bases, with 9 bases between. Germline CDR1 is DFQATT and CDR2 is SNEGSKA (reference sequence). CDR3 length equals 12 residues.

This clonotype has only a few counts. The V and J genes are TRBV7-8 and TRBJ2-1; D is undetermined. Germline-derived CDR1 and CDR2 are SGHVS and FQNEAQ. The CDR3 covers 15 residues. Trimming left V 1 base short and J 0 bases short, with 7 bases between. The CDR3 DNA follows: TGTGCCAGCAGCTTAGTCATCGGCTCCTACAATGAGCAGTTCTTC. Translation: CASSLVIGSYNEQFF.

The chain links TRBV12-3 or TRBV12-4 to TRBJ1-1; a possible D gene is TRBD1 (6 bases). V was shortened by 6 bases and J by 0 bases, with 11 bases between the two germline ends. The CDR3 totals 14 residues. CDR3 in DNA: TGTGCCAGCAGCCGACAGGAGTTGAACACTGAAGCTTTCTTT. This translates into CASSRQELNTEAFF.

In this sample, this clonotype turned up a few times. The chain couples TRBV20-1 to TRBJ1-1, with D uncertain. The CDR3 is 12 residues long. Trimming stripped 6 bases from V and 4 bases from J, with 12 bases between. In germline, CDR1 is DFQATT, CDR2 SNEGSKA (reference sequence). CDR3 DNA sequence: TGCAGTGCCCTCGAAATCGGCACTGAAGCTTTCTTT. Translated, it gives CSALEIGTEAFF.

About this clonotype: This may be a read error: a much more frequent sequence differs by one nucleotide. The chain links TRBV7-6 to TRBJ2-2, with D hard to call. Germline loops: CDR1 SGHVS, CDR2 FNYEAQ. Between the trimmed V and J ends, which lost 6 bases and 3 bases, there was a span of 14 bases. CDR3 length: 15 residues. The CDR3 sequence: CASSFSLWDTGELFF. The CDR3 DNA reads TGTGCCAGCAGTTTTAGCCTGTGGGACACCGGGGAGCTGTTTTTT.

This clonotype came up a few times. This sequence joins TRBV6-2 or TRBV6-3 and TRBJ2-1, with unresolved D. Germline CDR1 is MNHEY and CDR2 is SVGEGT. CDR3 length: 13 amino acids. Trimming took off 0 bases at V and 15 bases at J, with 15 bases between the two ends. The CDR3 nucleotides read TGTGCCAGCAGTTACTCGAGCCCCCCGACACGGTTCTTC. This sequence encodes CASSYSSPPTRFF.

This clonotype was recorded a few times. The V gene is TRBV6-5, the J gene TRBJ1-6; 7 bases align to TRBD1. Germline assignment: CDR1 MNHEY and CDR2 SVGAGI. J lost 7 bases, V lost 0 bases, and 9 bases had no gene match. The CDR3 is made up of 17 amino acids. The chain's CDR3 is CASSYSLRDSENSPLHF. For the CDR3, the DNA is TGTGCCAGCAGTTACTCGCTAAGGGACAGCGAGAATTCACCCCTCCACTTT.

This clonotype appeared a few times. V is TRBV11-2 and J is TRBJ2-1; the D gene is possibly TRBD1 (6 bases). CDR3 size: 17 residues. The germline V gene encodes CDR1 SGHAT and CDR2 FQNNGV. V lost 3 bases to trimming and J lost 4 bases, with 19 bases between them. CDR3 sequence (DNA): TGTGCCAGCAGCTTCGCCATAACAGGGCTGGGGTACAATGAGCAGTTCTTC. The encoded protein is CASSFAITGLGYNEQFF.

The chain employs TRBV6-2 or TRBV6-3 and TRBJ1-5, with D unresolved. CDR3 length equals 14 residues. V lost 7 bases and J lost 2, with 12 bases in between. CDR1 MNHEY and CDR2 SVGEGT come from the germline V gene. The CDR3 region has the DNA TGTGCCAGCACCTCAACCTCGGGCAATCAGCCCCAGCATTTT. This sequence encodes CASTSTSGNQPQHF.